This paragraph covers one T cell receptor (beta chain) sequence. Its antigen is unidentified. It was with 60 Vbeta and 13 Jbeta primers that the PCR ran. Assay: immunoSEQ multiplex PCR; the TCRdb copy retains only in-frame clones and omits some. The sample records roughly 190,000 clones, about 81% being singletons. The germline CDR1 and CDR2 sequences are MRHNA and SNTAGT. This CDR3 has 17 amino acids. Losses at the gene ends were 4 bases for V and 5 bases for J; bases not matched to a gene: 12. This specimen comes from a study of cytomegalovirus exposure and HLA in healthy donors. General study results and limits: An apparent linkage of common viral pathogens to several of the most significant clusters emerged in a later analysis. Earlier findings revealed that most TCR beta V segments proved productive either about 87% or about 30% of the time.

The sequenced sample consisted of PBMCs. The sequence came from a man under 40 in good health and CMV-seropositive. The chain recombines TRBV6-4 with TRBJ2-5; 11 nucleotides match TRBD2. The CDR3 region has the DNA TGTGCCAGCAGTGGCAGACTAGCGGGGCCCCACGCGGAGACCCAGTACTTC. Residues: CASSGRLAGPHAETQYF.